These T cell receptor beta chains were read from a single sample in a study of early stage breast cancer tumors. Generated by immunoSEQ multiplex PCR, the TCRdb table keeps only in-frame clones and is missing some. The sample carries around 40,000 clones, around 73% recorded once. Sequencing input: blood. The receptors stem from a person in their fifties or sixties with breast cancer. Each CDR3 is given without its conserved first and last residue.

cdr3_length: 13
v_call: TRBV5-4
cdr3_aa: ASSLVTSGRNEQF

cdr3_length: 13
v_call: TRBV13
cdr3_aa: ASSLGGQGRYGYT

cdr3_length: 10
v_call: TRBV7-2
cdr3_aa: ASSWTGYEQY

cdr3_length: 13
v_call: TRBV11-3
cdr3_aa: ASSPATGIENTIY

cdr3_length: 14
v_call: TRBV7-8
cdr3_aa: ASGSGRWGEGNEQF

cdr3_length: 11
v_call: TRBV9
cdr3_aa: ASSVGGADTQY

cdr3_length: 13
v_call: TRBV2
cdr3_aa: ASSALAGAYNEQF

cdr3_length: 12
v_call: TRBV11-2
cdr3_aa: ASSMRGQGTEAF

cdr3_length: 13
v_call: TRBV11-2
cdr3_aa: ASSSTTGTSGMQY

cdr3_length: 13
v_call: TRBV6-5
cdr3_aa: ASSYSSGSGETQY

cdr3_length: 15
v_call: TRBV5-6
cdr3_aa: ASSLRGSANYNQPQH

cdr3_length: 14
v_call: TRBV7-8
cdr3_aa: ASSLGIQGVNQPQH

cdr3_length: 12
v_call: TRBV9
cdr3_aa: ASSSTYSGNTIY

cdr3_length: 13
v_call: TRBV7-6
cdr3_aa: ASSLESHAGGEQY

cdr3_length: 17
v_call: TRBV4-3
cdr3_aa: ASSQVGTSGGGYTGELF

cdr3_length: 13
v_call: TRBV5-1
cdr3_aa: ASSDPRGTNYGYT

cdr3_length: 13
v_call: TRBV2
cdr3_aa: ATSRGRGGHETQY

cdr3_length: 12
v_call: TRBV6-1
cdr3_aa: ASSEADRADTQY

cdr3_length: 16
v_call: TRBV21-1
cdr3_aa: ASSKGAVPTGGKSTQY

cdr3_length: 16
v_call: TRBV7-8
cdr3_aa: ASSLAPEGGSGDTEAF

cdr3_length: 14
v_call: TRBV5-4
cdr3_aa: ASSPPMAQGMYGYT

cdr3_length: 13
v_call: TRBV4-3
cdr3_aa: ASSQEPSGKNIQY

cdr3_length: 13
v_call: TRBV27
cdr3_aa: ASSLTDGGGSPLH

cdr3_length: 13
v_call: TRBV2
cdr3_aa: ASSGTVSSGNTIY

cdr3_length: 12
v_call: TRBV2
cdr3_aa: ASSGPTYQETQY

cdr3_length: 14
v_call: TRBV9
cdr3_aa: ASSVFPGTDDSPLH

cdr3_length: 14
v_call: TRBV5-4
cdr3_aa: ASSGGDRGSHNEQF

cdr3_length: 13
v_call: TRBV2
cdr3_aa: ASSQTSGGTDTQY

cdr3_length: 13
v_call: TRBV5-1
cdr3_aa: ASSLEGTIYNEQF

cdr3_length: 14
v_call: TRBV12-5
cdr3_aa: ASGFRTGRGGYGYT

cdr3_length: 13
v_call: TRBV12-5
cdr3_aa: ASGKGTASNQPQH

cdr3_length: 12
v_call: TRBV6-6
cdr3_aa: ASSYGGQGGGYT

cdr3_length: 14
v_call: TRBV5-1
cdr3_aa: ASSSEVTQGEGEAF

cdr3_length: 16
v_call: TRBV19
cdr3_aa: ASSSGPESPKRDYGYT

cdr3_length: 13
v_call: TRBV5-6
cdr3_aa: ASSLGGGSGNTIY

cdr3_length: 13
v_call: TRBV18
cdr3_aa: ASSRSGGKNYEQY

cdr3_length: 14
v_call: TRBV7-2
cdr3_aa: ASSSGTSGGTDTQY

cdr3_length: 11
v_call: TRBV5-5
cdr3_aa: ASSLQGTDTQY

cdr3_length: 13
v_call: TRBV5-4
cdr3_aa: ASSFRGSSTDTQY

cdr3_length: 12
v_call: TRBV6-5
cdr3_aa: ASSPDRGWTEAF

cdr3_length: 15
v_call: TRBV7-2
cdr3_aa: ASSFSRRSISGETQY

cdr3_length: 11
v_call: TRBV6-1
cdr3_aa: ASSARGEDTQY